This is a list of T cell receptor beta chains from one sample in a study of beta chain features in type 1 diabetes. Some clones are missing from TCRdb's copy, which holds only in-frame ones; the method was immunoSEQ multiplex PCR. Counted here are roughly 260,000 clones, 9.5% to 13% occurring once; the ten biggest clones make up around 0.017%. Sequencing was carried out using naive CD4+ T cells from blood. The source is a man aged 25 to 40 with type 1 diabetes. The CDR3 runs from the conserved cysteine through the conserved F or W. The D gene is left open where the match is weak. The size of a clone is reported for some rows only, either as once, few or many, or as a class for expanded clones.

clone size	V gene	J gene	D gene	CDR3 protein	CDR3 DNA
few	TRBV5-1	TRBJ2-4	.	CASSLGGLGNIQYF	TGCGCCAGCAGCTTGGGGGGCCTGGGGAACATTCAGTACTTC
.	TRBV7-9	TRBJ1-6	.	CASSFTAHNSPLHF	TGTGCCAGCAGCTTCACAGCCCATAATTCACCCCTCCACTTT
few	TRBV19	TRBJ1-2	TRBD1	CASSPQGNYGYTF	TGTGCCAGTAGTCCACAGGGGAACTATGGCTACACCTTC
few	TRBV4-2	TRBJ1-1	TRBD1	CASSPRTGREGTEAFF	TGTGCCAGCAGCCCTCGGACAGGCCGTGAGGGCACTGAAGCTTTCTTT
few	TRBV5-1	TRBJ2-5	TRBD1	CASSGPAGGYQETQYF	TGCGCCAGCAGCGGTCCGGCAGGGGGTTACCAAGAGACCCAGTACTTC
few	TRBV7-8	TRBJ1-5	.	CASSLRRERGNQPQHF	TGTGCCAGCAGCTTACGACGGGAACGGGGCAATCAGCCCCAGCATTTT
.	TRBV29-1	TRBJ2-7	.	CSVASYEQYF	TGCAGCGTTGCTTCCTACGAGCAGTACTTC
.	TRBV2	TRBJ1-5	.	CASGGDWNQPQHF	TGTGCCAGCGGTGGCGATTGGAATCAGCCCCAGCATTTT
few	TRBV21-1	TRBJ2-2	.	CAMTGGELFF	TGTGCCATGACAGGAGGGGAGCTGTTTTTT
.	TRBV19	TRBJ1-1	TRBD1	CASSKGQGAEAFF	TGTGCCAGTAGTAAAGGACAGGGGGCTGAAGCTTTCTTT
.	TRBV5-1	TRBJ2-7	.	CASSLTETYEQYF	TGCGCCAGCAGCCTGACAGAAACCTACGAGCAGTACTTC
few	TRBV7-2	TRBJ2-7	TRBD1	CASRLTGSFGYEQYF	TGTGCCAGCAGGTTGACAGGGAGTTTTGGCTACGAGCAGTACTTC
.	TRBV5-1	TRBJ2-1	TRBD2	CASTLIWTSGGGYNEQFF	TGCGCCAGCACCCTAATATGGACTAGCGGGGGCGGTTACAATGAGCAGTTCTTC